This T cell receptor beta chain emerged from a study of siplizumab effects on memory and regulatory T cells. Study-wide points: With siplizumab, cumulative frequency of CD4+ memory-derived alloreactive sequences dropped significantly. Mappable alloreactive CD4+ clones came from Treg cells around 65% of the time on average with siplizumab, against roughly 27% in controls. Unstimulated naive T cells seemed to show more diversity than memory cells did, and they also seemed to be among the major contributors to the alloresponse.

Some 100,000 TCR templates were measured in each sample. Generated by immunoSEQ multiplex PCR, the TCRdb table keeps only in-frame clones and is missing some. Among 85,000 to 130,000 clones listed, nearly 95% were seen once. The V gene's germline CDR1 is SGDLS and CDR2 YYNGEE. The V end was cut by 4 bases, the J end by 0 bases, with 11 bases between. The CDR3 covers 14 residues. Details on this clone: The antigen remains undetermined.

This TCR came from a human donor in good health. The rearrangement links TRBV9 to TRBJ2-7, with D possibly matching TRBD2 (5 bases). Sequenced sample: Tregs sorted from blood. The CDR3 DNA reads as TGTGCCAGCAGCCCTGACACTAGCTCCTACGAGCAGTACTTC. Translating it yields CASSPDTSSYEQYF.